This TCR beta chain came from a study of cytomegalovirus exposure and HLA in healthy donors. Across the study: Clustering assigned over 70% of the roughly 400 genotyped donors to the Caucasian-associated ancestry cluster.

CDR3 length: 15 residues. Germline lookup yields CDR1 ENHRY and CDR2 SYGVKD. The V segment lost 7 bases and the J segment 5 bases; nucleotides outside the gene matches: 9. Researchers ran the PCR with 60 Vbeta and 13 Jbeta primers. Generated by immunoSEQ multiplex PCR, the TCRdb table keeps only in-frame clones and is missing some. The table lists about 140,000 clones, 60% to 75% of them singletons, with 1.5% to 2% in the top ten. This clone was detected only once. Sequencing was done on a sample of PBMCs. The TCR originated in a human donor in good health. The chain uses TRBV10-3 and TRBJ2-1; 9 bases map to TRBD2. Written as DNA, the CDR3 is TGTGCCATCATGGCGGGAGGGCCTGTGAACAATGAGCAGTTCTTC. This gives the protein CAIMAGGPVNNEQFF.